This T cell receptor beta chain was sequenced for a study of T-cell memory formation after mild COVID-19. This clonotype came up many times. V lost 1 base and J lost 9, with 18 bases in between. The CDR3 spans 16 residues. Germline CDR1 reads MNHNS; CDR2 reads SASEGT. TCRdb ran MiXCR on the 5' RACE reads and lists one entry per CDR3 protein. This sample has about 29,000 distinct CDR3 sequences; approximately 12% occur once, and the top ten carry approximately 16%. The sample was PBMCs or a T cell subset sorted from them (not recorded which). The genes are TRBV6-1 and TRBJ2-2; D might be TRBD1 (6 bases). The origin of this receptor is an adult woman who had mild COVID-19 (a few samples of this study predate the infection). Cell type and time point are not known. As DNA, the CDR3 is TGTGCCAGCAGTGAAGATTTGGGACACCCCGACCGGGAGCTGTTTTTT. Its protein product is CASSEDLGHPDRELFF.